This T cell receptor (beta chain) was captured in a study of T cells in Graves' hyperthyroidism and ophthalmopathy. What was amplified from RNA transcripts were TCR beta CDR3 regions. The HTBI primer set drove a first-round RT-PCR of the TCR CDR3. MiXCR, applied by TCRdb to the multiplex PCR reads, yields one record per CDR3 protein. The sample records around 600,000 distinct CDR3 sequences, less than 45% being singletons. The table lists this clonotype with many counts. Per the germline V gene, CDR1 is SEHNR and CDR2 is FQNEAQ (reference sequence). CDR3 size: 16 residues. The V gene lost 6 bases and the J gene lost 0 bases, with 17 bases spanning the gap.

The sequenced sample consisted of peripheral blood or thyroid tissue (not recorded which). This chain connects TRBV7-9 to TRBJ1-2; tentative D call: TRBD1 (5 bases). The receptor's source is an adult man with Graves' disease, either hyperthyroidism or ophthalmopathy (not recorded which). The chain's CDR3 is CASSSQGTEANYGYTF. The CDR3 DNA reads TGTGCCAGCAGTTCGCAGGGTACGGAAGCTAACTATGGCTACACCTTC.